This TCR beta chain was captured in a study of CD8 T cells in Susac syndrome. The wider study: Within the sequenced group of Susac syndrome patients, about 6 showed active disease and 8 or 9 were in remission. At blood draw, Susac syndrome patients were therapy-naive, on corticosteroids, or on intravenous immunoglobulin alone.

RNA totalling about 0.45 to 1 ug underwent reverse transcription with random hexamers. TCRdb called the immunoSEQ multiplex PCR reads again in MiXCR, with one record for every CDR3 protein. The table has tens of thousands of distinct CDR3 sequences, approximately 94% seen once. TCR beta from blood CD8+ and CD4+ T cells was sequenced. V lost 5 bases and J 6 bases, leaving 19 bases between the germline ends. Germline loops: CDR1 KGHSH, CDR2 LQKENI. The CDR3 consists of 15 residues. This clonotype was sampled from a human donor with Susac syndrome. V gene TRBV18 combines with J gene TRBJ1-2; D gene uncertain. Specimen: CD4+ T cells from PBMCs. The CDR3 DNA is TGTGCCAGCTCATTACGGGCCAAGATGGAGCATGGCTACACCTTC. It yields the protein CASSLRAKMEHGYTF.